The rows below give T cell receptor beta chains drawn from one sample of a study of blood T cell repertoires in COVID-19. Only in-frame clones appear in the TCRdb table, and some are missing; sequencing was by immunoSEQ multiplex PCR. The sample lists 45,000 or so clones, about 86% occurring once. The specimen sequenced was peripheral blood. These receptor sequences come from a man between 35 and 55 years old with COVID-19, enrolled during active disease. CDR3s include the opening cysteine and the closing phenylalanine or tryptophan. The D gene is left open where the match is weak. Where a row states a size, it is once, few, many or the class of an expanded clone; other rows omit it.

cdr3_nt cdr3_aa d_call clone_size j_call v_call
TGTGCCAGCAGCTTCCTAGCGGACACAGATACGCAGTATTTT CASSFLADTDTQYF TRBD2 - TRBJ2-3 TRBV13
TGTGCCTCAACGGGGGTCCGAGAGACCCAGTACTTC CASTGVRETQYF - - TRBJ2-5 TRBV30
TGCGCCAGCAGCCGCGAACCGGGACTAAACAATGAGCAGTTCTTC CASSREPGLNNEQFF TRBD2 - TRBJ2-1 TRBV5-1
TGTGCCAGCAGCCTCCAAGCCATTAGCTCCTACAATGAGCAGTTCTTC CASSLQAISSYNEQFF - - TRBJ2-1 TRBV7-6
TGTGCCAGCAGTGAAGCGTTTTGGGGAGGGACTCGGGCCTACGAGCAGTACTTC CASSEAFWGGTRAYEQYF TRBD2 - TRBJ2-7 TRBV6-1
TGTGCCTGGGGCGGACAGGGAAGCTATGGCTACACCTTC CAWGGQGSYGYTF TRBD1 - TRBJ1-2 TRBV30
TGTGCCAGCTCACTCCCCGGTGAGCAGTTCTTC CASSLPGEQFF - - TRBJ2-1 TRBV18
TGTGCCAGCAGCTTAGATGCCAGGGTGAACACTGAAGCTTTCTTT CASSLDARVNTEAFF - - TRBJ1-1 TRBV7-9
TGTGCCAGCGTGGGGGGGTTAAACGAGCAGTACTTC CASVGGLNEQYF TRBD2 - TRBJ2-7 TRBV28
TGTGCCAGCAACCTTTCCCGGGACACCGTCTATGGCTACACCTTC CASNLSRDTVYGYTF - - TRBJ1-2 TRBV6-6
TGTGCCACCCGTCAGAGGGGGGGAAGCTCCTACAATGAGCAGTTCTTC CATRQRGGSSYNEQFF - - TRBJ2-1 TRBV19
TGTGCCAGCAGTTTTTTTCGCGGGGGGGCCTACGAGCAGTACTTC CASSFFRGGAYEQYF TRBD2 - TRBJ2-7 TRBV28
TGTGCCAGCGGCTCCACCTACGAGCAGTACTTC CASGSTYEQYF - - TRBJ2-7 TRBV11-3
TGCGCCAGCAGCTTGCAGGGGACTACACCCGGTGGGGAGCTGTTTTTT CASSLQGTTPGGELFF - - TRBJ2-2 TRBV5-1
TGTGCCAGCAGCCAAGCTCGGGATCCCTTCCTCTATGGCTACACCTTC CASSQARDPFLYGYTF - - TRBJ1-2 TRBV3-1/TRBV3-2
TGTGCCGGGACAAACTGGCCCTACAATGAGCAGTTCTTC CAGTNWPYNEQFF - - TRBJ2-1 TRBV2
TGTGCCTGGAGCACCGGGGGGAATGAGCAGTTCTTC CAWSTGGNEQFF TRBD2 - TRBJ2-1 TRBV30
TGCGCCAGCAGCCCGTTAGCGGGAGGTTCCTACGAGCAGTACTTC CASSPLAGGSYEQYF TRBD2 - TRBJ2-7 TRBV5-1
TGTGCCAGCAGCCCCCGACTCTTGACGCCCCGGGAGCTGTTTTTT CASSPRLLTPRELFF - few TRBJ2-2 TRBV7-2
TGTGCCAGCAGTGCGCGCTATGGCTACACCTTC CASSARYGYTF - - TRBJ1-2 TRBV28
TGTGCCAGCAGTTCCCCAGACAGCGTCTATTCACCCCTCCACTTT CASSSPDSVYSPLHF - - TRBJ1-6 TRBV28
TGTGCCAGCAGTGCCCGGACAGGGGGCGAGGATGAGCAGTACTTC CASSARTGGEDEQYF TRBD1 - TRBJ2-7 TRBV27
TGTGCCTGGAGTACAGGTAGGGGCACTGAAGCTTTCTTT CAWSTGRGTEAFF - - TRBJ1-1 TRBV30
TGTGCCTGGAAGGGCGGGGTACCCTACTACGAGCAGTACTTC CAWKGGVPYYEQYF - - TRBJ2-7 TRBV30
TGCGCCAGCAGCCCACTTTACACAGATACGCAGTATTTT CASSPLYTDTQYF - - TRBJ2-3 TRBV4-1
TGTGCCAGCAGCACGCCTAGCGGGAGTCGGGAGACCCAGTACTTC CASSTPSGSRETQYF TRBD2 once TRBJ2-5 TRBV7-8
TGTGCCAGCAGTTTTTCCGGGGGGCTGAACACTGAAGCTTTCTTT CASSFSGGLNTEAFF - - TRBJ1-1 TRBV28
TGTGCCAGCAGTGGGACAGGGAACTATGGCTACACCTTC CASSGTGNYGYTF TRBD1 - TRBJ1-2 TRBV2
TGCAGCATTGGACTAGCGGGGGGCGCGACCCAGTACTTC CSIGLAGGATQYF TRBD2 few TRBJ2-5 TRBV29-1
TGTGCCAGCAGTTTCCCGGCAGGGCCTGGTGAAAAACTGTTTTTT CASSFPAGPGEKLFF - - TRBJ1-4 TRBV28
TGCACCAGCTCCCTCCCAGACAGTAAATCCCTAACGGTATTAAACACCATATATTTT CTSSLPDSKSLTVLNTIYF - - TRBJ1-3 TRBV1
TGTGCCAGTAGTTCCATTGCCGGGTCCTCGGGCTACACCTTC CASSSIAGSSGYTF - - TRBJ1-2 TRBV19
TGTGCCAGCAGCTTGGTCGGGACTAGCGGGAGGGCCCTTTACAATGAGCAGTTCTTC CASSLVGTSGRALYNEQFF TRBD2 - TRBJ2-1 TRBV5-5
TGTGCCAGCAGCTCCCTAACCCCGGGACAGGGAGACACCGGGGAGCTGTTTTTT CASSSLTPGQGDTGELFF TRBD1 few TRBJ2-2 TRBV11-2
TGTGCCAGCAGAGGGGGCACAGATACGCAGTATTTT CASRGGTDTQYF - - TRBJ2-3 TRBV12-3/TRBV12-4
TGTGCCAGTACCCTATACGAGCAGTACTTC CASTLYEQYF - once TRBJ2-7 TRBV19
TGTGCCAGCAGGGTATCAGACACCGGTGGCTACACCTTC CASRVSDTGGYTF - - TRBJ1-2 TRBV6-5
TGTGCCAGCAGCTTGGTTCTGGGACAACAGAGCTCCTATAATTCACCCCTCCACTTT CASSLVLGQQSSYNSPLHF - - TRBJ1-6 TRBV5-5
TGTGCCAGCTCACCACCGGGTCGACAGAACACTGAAGCTTTCTTT CASSPPGRQNTEAFF - - TRBJ1-1 TRBV18
TGCAGCGTTATACCGGGACTGAGCTCCTACGAGCAGTACTTC CSVIPGLSSYEQYF - - TRBJ2-7 TRBV29-1
TGTGCCAGCAGCGTAGTAGGCCTAGCGGGATACAATGAGCAGTTCTTC CASSVVGLAGYNEQFF TRBD2 - TRBJ2-1 TRBV9
TGTGCCAGCAGCGACCGGACAGGCCCCGCCTACGAGCAGTACTTC CASSDRTGPAYEQYF TRBD1 once TRBJ2-7 TRBV5-6
TGTGCCAGCAGTGCGCGCAGGGATAATTCACCCCTCCACTTT CASSARRDNSPLHF - - TRBJ1-6 TRBV6-4